This entry is about one T cell receptor beta chain. Measured with immunoSEQ multiplex PCR; TCRdb has only the in-frame clones, and not every one. The sample has 130,000 to 150,000 clones; roughly 80% are singletons. In germline, CDR1 is KGHDR, CDR2 SFDVKD. The CDR3 is made up of 14 amino acids. With 4 bases clipped from V and 6 bases from J, the junction kept 6 bases outside the gene matches. The sample belongs to a study of blood T cell repertoires in COVID-19. As for the study in general: T cells, B-cell-depleted T cells, or PBMCs supplied cDNA or gDNA.

Ages ranged from roughly 18 to 95 years, with residence in about 24 US areas. All recovered Cohort 3 donors got two negative PCRs, got clearance, or saw symptom resolution. The chain employs TRBV24-1 and TRBJ2-5; 8 positions match TRBD2. Sequencing was performed on PBMCs or T cells enriched from blood (not recorded which). This TCR derives from a man over 45 who had recovered from COVID-19. CDR3 sequence: CATSDETSAKTQYF. As DNA, the CDR3 is TGTGCCACCAGTGACGAGACTAGCGCAAAGACCCAGTACTTC.